The 10 T cell receptor beta chains below were found in one sample sequenced in a study of TET2 disruption in CD19-targeted CAR T cells. The method was immunoSEQ multiplex PCR; TCRdb's version includes in-frame clones alone and lacks a portion of them. This sample's clone table lists more than 25,000 clones. Antigens for these TCRs are unknown. Specified treatment: autologous CTL019 cells: CD19 CAR with 4-1BB and CD3 zeta domains. Sequencing was performed on CD8- CAR+ T cells sorted from cultured blood T cells, taken for CD19 CAR T cell therapy. Specified subset: CD8-negative CAR-positive T cells from the infusion product. These receptors were taken from a man between 65 and 85 years old with chronic lymphocytic leukemia.

Comment on this clone: The sequenced fragment ends 3 residues before the CDR3 boundary, so the rest is inferred from the germline J gene. V usage is TRBV20-1 and J usage is TRBJ2-3, with 10 bases matching TRBD2. The CDR3 covers 18 residues. The germline CDR1 and CDR2 sequences are DFQATT and SNEGSKA (reference sequence). Trimming took 1 base from V and 4 from J; bases not matched to a gene: 14. The chain's CDR3 is CSARAGVAGGQGADTQYF. The CDR3 bases that were read are TGCAGTGCTAGAGCTGGGGTAGCGGGGGGTCAAGGGGCAGATACG.

On this clone itself: The read terminates 3 residues before the CDR3 end, so the remaining end is supplied by the germline J gene. The J gene is TRBJ2-4, the V gene TRBV7-2, with 9 bases identical to TRBD1. The germline CDR1 and CDR2 sequences are SGHTA and FQGNSA. The CDR3 covers 14 residues. CDR3 bases read: TGTGCCAGCAGCCCCGGGACAGGGACCTATGGT. Protein sequence: CASSPGTGTYG. The full CDR3 is CASSPGTGTYGQYF.

Of note for this clone: The read terminates 3 residues ahead of where the CDR3 ends, so the germline J gene completes it. V is TRBV19 and J is TRBJ2-3; possibly TRBD1 for D (6 bases). The CDR3 covers 15 residues. V dropped 6 bases and J dropped 1 base, with 14 bases sitting between them. Germline CDR1 is LNHDA and CDR2 is SQIVND (reference sequence). CDR3 region: CASSRTGLGTDTQYF. The part of the CDR3 DNA that was read is TGTGCCAGTAGCAGAACAGGGCTTGGCACAGATACG.

Concerning this clone: The read terminates 3 residues ahead of where the CDR3 ends, so the germline J gene completes it. The chain links TRBV19 to TRBJ1-1; 8 nucleotides align to TRBD1. This CDR3 is 14 amino acids long. Germline CDR1 LNHDA, CDR2 SQIVND (reference sequence). V shed 4 bases, J shed 5 bases, and the junction held 6 bases outside the gene matches. The part of the CDR3 DNA that was read is TGTGCCAGTAGTAACACAGGGGGGAGTACTGAA. It translates to CASSNTGGSTE. The whole CDR3 is CASSNTGGSTEAFF.

Notes on this clone: The CDR3 extends 3 residues past the end of the read, so its final part is completed from the germline J gene. V gene TRBV20-1 combines with J gene TRBJ2-2; perhaps TRBD1 as D (6 bases). There are 15 residues in the CDR3. V lost 3 bases to trimming and J lost 2 bases, with 13 bases between them. Germline V CDR1 and CDR2: DFQATT, SNEGSKA (reference sequence). The CDR3 bases that were read are TGCAGTGCTAGGCCAGGGGTAGTAAACACCGGGGAG. This codes for CSARPGVVNTGE. In full, the CDR3 is CSARPGVVNTGELFF.

With respect to this clone: The missing CDR3 end, 3 residues past where the read stops, is filled in from the germline J gene. This chain uses TRBV28 with TRBJ2-3, with TRBD1 matching 8 bases. The CDR3 spans 11 residues. With 7 bases clipped from V and 8 bases from J, the junction kept 2 bases outside the gene matches. Germline assignment: CDR1 MDHEN and CDR2 SYDVKM. The part of the CDR3 DNA that was read is TGTGCCAGCACAGGGGGCCGTACG. Residues: CASTGGRT. The entire CDR3 protein is CASTGGRTQYF.

The CDR3 bases that were read are TGTGCCAGCAGCGTAGGGCAGGGGCCCTCCTCCTCCTACGAG. Residues: CASSVGQGPSSSYE. In full, the CDR3 is CASSVGQGPSSSYEQYF. This rearrangement joins TRBV9 to TRBJ2-7; maybe TRBD1 (6 bases). The read comes to an end 3 residues before the CDR3 does, leaving the germline J gene to fill in the end. The CDR3 is made up of 17 amino acids. The germline V gene has CDR1 SGDLS and CDR2 YYNGEE. Trimming pared 0 bases from V and 0 bases from J, leaving 16 bases between.

To note about this clone: The observed sequence ends 3 residues before the CDR3 terminus, with the missing tail filled in from the germline J gene. The chain is built from TRBV19 and TRBJ1-2; 8 positions agree with TRBD1. CDR3 length: 15 residues. CDR1 is LNHDA, CDR2 SQIVND, per germline (reference sequence). The CDR3 spells CASSRGQGANYCYTF. The part of the CDR3 DNA that was read is TGTGCCAGTAGTAGGGGTCAGGGGGCCAACTATTGT.

Points on this clone: The CDR3 end is not reached by the read, which stops 3 residues before it; the germline J gene fills it in. V is TRBV5-1 and J is TRBJ2-6; D is possibly TRBD1 (7 bases). The ends were cut back, 1 base at V and 1 base at J, with 15 bases in the middle. This CDR3 region has 18 residues. The germline gives CDR1 SGHRS, CDR2 YFSETQ. Incomplete CDR3 DNA: TGCGCCAGCAGCTTGTGGGGCAGGGGGGCTTCTGGGGCCAACGTC. It translates to CASSLWGRGASGANV. The whole CDR3 region reads CASSLWGRGASGANVLTF.

On this clone: Read data end 3 residues before the CDR3 end; the end is taken from the germline J gene. The chain couples TRBV9 to TRBJ1-1; D gene unclear. CDR1 and CDR2 from the germline V gene are SGDLS and YYNGEE. The germline V and J ends were trimmed by 0 bases and 4 bases, with 7 bases remaining between them. CDR3 length: 13 amino acids. CDR3 DNA (partial): TGTGCCAGCAGCGTAGGCGGGAGCACTGAA. Its protein product is CASSVGGSTE. The full CDR3 sequence reads CASSVGGSTEAFF.